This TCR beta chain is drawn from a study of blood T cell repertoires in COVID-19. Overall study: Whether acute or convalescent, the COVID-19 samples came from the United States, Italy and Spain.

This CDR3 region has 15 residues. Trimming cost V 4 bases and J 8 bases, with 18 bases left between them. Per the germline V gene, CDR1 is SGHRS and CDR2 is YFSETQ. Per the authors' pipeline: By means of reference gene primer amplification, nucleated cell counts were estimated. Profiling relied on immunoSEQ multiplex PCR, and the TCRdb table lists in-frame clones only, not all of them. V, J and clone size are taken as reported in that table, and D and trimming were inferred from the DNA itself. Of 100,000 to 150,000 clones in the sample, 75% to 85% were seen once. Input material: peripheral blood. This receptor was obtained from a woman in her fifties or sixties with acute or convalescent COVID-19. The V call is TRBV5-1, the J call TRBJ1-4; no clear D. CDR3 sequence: CASSPFGSPWEKLFF. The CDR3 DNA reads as TGCGCCAGCAGCCCTTTCGGGAGTCCGTGGGAAAAACTGTTTTTT. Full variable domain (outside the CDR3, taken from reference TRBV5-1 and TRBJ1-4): KAGVTQTPRYLIKTRGQQVTLSCSPISGHRSVSWYQQTPGQGLQFLFEYFSETQRNKGNFPGRFSGRQFSNSRSEMNVSTLELGDSALYLCASSPFGSPWEKLFFGSGTQLSVL.